The 19 T cell receptor beta chains in this list originate from one sample, sequenced in a study of identical twins. TCRdb re-called the 5' RACE reads through MiXCR, storing one row per CDR3 protein. The repertoire holds about 280,000 distinct CDR3 sequences, more than 6.5% seen once, with around 2.1% in the top ten. These data were likewise used in another study, on yellow fever vaccine responses in identical twins.

Sequenced: memory (CD45RO+) T cells sorted from blood. The receptors come from a woman younger than 30 in good health.

In its sample, this clonotype was seen a few times. This chain links TRBV5-1 with TRBJ2-1; TRBD1 or TRBD2 may be the D gene (5 bases each). Germline-derived CDR1 and CDR2 are SGHRS and YFSETQ. V lost 4 bases, J lost 0 bases, and 8 bases lay in between. The CDR3 extends over 14 amino acids. The CDR3 loop reads CASSIGGSYNEQFF. CDR3 nucleotides: TGCGCCAGCAGCATTGGGGGCTCCTACAATGAGCAGTTCTTC.

This chain's CDR3 is CASSLDRVKNEQFF. The CDR3 DNA reads as TGTGCCAGCAGCCTAGACAGGGTTAAAAATGAGCAGTTCTTC. This chain links TRBV6-1 with TRBJ2-1; 7 bases agree with TRBD1. Trimming took 6 bases from V and 7 from J; bases not matched to a gene: 9. Looked up from germline, CDR1 is MNHNS and CDR2 is SASEGT. This CDR3 comprises 14 residues.

This clonotype was observed at least ten times. The chain uses TRBV24-1 and TRBJ2-1, with TRBD2 identical over 14 bases. Germline V lookup: CDR1 KGHDR, CDR2 SFDVKD. The CDR3 contains 14 residues. Trimming took 7 bases from V and 5 from J; bases not matched to a gene: 0. In nucleotides, the CDR3 is TGTGCCACCAGGGGACTAGCGGGGGACAATGAGCAGTTCTTC. It translates to CATRGLAGDNEQFF.

This clonotype has more than one count but fewer than ten. The genes are TRBV5-1 and TRBJ1-6; D is unresolved. Germline CDR1 reads SGHRS; CDR2 reads YFSETQ. CDR3 length equals 12 residues. The V end lost 4 bases, the J end lost 5 bases, and 4 bases lay between the germline ends. This chain's CDR3 is CASSQDNSPLHF. In nucleotides, the CDR3 is TGCGCCAGCAGCCAGGATAATTCACCCCTCCACTTT.

In its sample, this clonotype was seen many times. CDR3 residues: CASSQPPNYEQYV. CDR3 nucleotide sequence: TGTGCCAGCAGTCAACCCCCGAACTACGAGCAGTACGTC. V and J are TRBV6-2 or TRBV6-3 and TRBJ2-7; D is undetermined. Trimming cost V 5 bases and J 3 bases, with 11 bases left between them. The CDR3 covers 13 residues. Germline CDR1 reads MNHEY; CDR2 reads SVGEGT.

This clonotype was seen a handful of times. The V gene is TRBV5-1, the J gene TRBJ1-1, with D perhaps TRBD1 (6 bases). CDR1 is SGHRS, CDR2 YFSETQ, per germline. Deletions cut 4 bases from V and 1 base from J, with 14 bases between. This CDR3 is built from 15 residues. CDR3 coding DNA: TGCGCCAGCAGCACCAACAGGGCGGCGAACACTGAAGCTTTCTTT. It is translated as CASSTNRAANTEAFF.

The gene calls are TRBV3-1 and TRBJ2-3, with D unclear. Germline lookup yields CDR1 LGHDT and CDR2 YNNKEL (reference sequence). The CDR3 contains 14 residues. Trimming took off 3 bases at V and 3 bases at J, with 10 bases between the two ends. CDR3 sequence: CASSQNPGTDTQYF. Here the CDR3 DNA reads TGTGCCAGCAGCCAGAACCCCGGGACAGATACGCAGTATTTT.

This chain links TRBV5-5 with TRBJ2-3, with D perhaps TRBD2 (6 bases). The V and J ends lost 4 bases and 2 bases respectively, with 23 bases between them. Looked up from germline, CDR1 is SGHKS and CDR2 is YYEKEE (reference sequence). This CDR3 comprises 18 residues. CDR3 region: CASSPTWRPGTDTDTQYF. Here the CDR3 DNA reads TGTGCCAGCAGCCCGACCTGGAGACCCGGGACTGACACAGATACGCAGTATTTT.

The rearrangement uses TRBV28 and TRBJ2-7, with unresolved D. Trimming cost V 7 bases and J 6 bases, with 34 bases left between them. This CDR3 has 19 residues. Germline CDR1 MDHEN, CDR2 SYDVKM. CDR3 bases: TGTGCCAGCACCACCCCATACGTAGGGCCCAAGTCGAGGTTACGCGAGCAGTACTTC. It specifies CASTTPYVGPKSRLREQYF.

The J gene is TRBJ1-3, the V gene TRBV18; a possible D gene is TRBD1 (5 bases). The CDR3 has 15 residues. Trimming stripped 6 bases from V and 0 bases from J, with 12 bases between. Germline V lookup: CDR1 KGHSH, CDR2 LQKENI. CDR3 sequence: CASSNGQISGNTIYF. The CDR3 nucleotides read TGTGCCAGCTCGAACGGACAAATCTCTGGAAACACCATATATTTT.

The chain couples TRBV10-3 to TRBJ2-2; D is tentatively TRBD1 or TRBD2 (5 bases each). The germline V and J ends were trimmed by 6 bases and 3 bases, with 11 bases remaining between them. The CDR3 is 14 amino acids. Germline V gene lookup returns CDR1 ENHRY and CDR2 SYGVKD. The chain's CDR3 is CAISPRGDTGELFF. CDR3 bases: TGTGCCATCAGCCCCCGAGGGGACACCGGGGAGCTGTTTTTT.

This clonotype was seen more than once but under ten times. The chain joins TRBV9 to TRBJ2-6; 12 bases align to TRBD2. J gave up 0 bases and V 4 bases, and 5 bases lay outside the gene matches. This CDR3 comprises 18 residues. Germline CDR1 SGDLS, CDR2 YYNGEE. This CDR3 is CASSPRLAGDSGANVLTF. The CDR3 DNA follows: TGTGCCAGCAGCCCACGACTAGCGGGGGACTCTGGGGCCAACGTCCTGACTTTC. Combining the CDR3 with reference TRBV9 and TRBJ2-6 gives the whole variable domain DSGVTQTPKHLITATGQRVTLRCSPRSGDLSVYWYQQSLDQGLQFLIQYYNGEERAKGNILERFSAQQFPDLHSELNLSSLELGDSALYFCASSPRLAGDSGANVLTFGAGSRLTVL.

This clonotype came up a few times. The rearrangement joins TRBV20-1 to TRBJ2-2; maybe TRBD1 (5 bases). This CDR3 comprises 14 residues. Between the trimmed V and J ends, which lost 6 bases and 2 bases, there was a span of 13 bases. CDR1 is DFQATT, CDR2 SNEGSKA, per germline (reference sequence). The CDR3 DNA reads as TGCAGTGCGAGACAGAGTCTAAACACCGGGGAGCTGTTTTTT. This translates into CSARQSLNTGELFF.

At least ten counts were recorded for this clonotype. The chain joins TRBV14 to TRBJ2-1; D gene ambiguous. Germline CDR1 and CDR2: SGHDN and FVKESK. The CDR3 consists of 14 residues. V shed 3 bases and J shed 4 bases, with 10 bases lying between them. CDR3: CASSHPWSYNEQFF. The CDR3 coding sequence is TGTGCCAGCAGCCACCCTTGGTCGTACAATGAGCAGTTCTTC.

In its sample, this clonotype was seen many times. This chain uses TRBV20-1 with TRBJ1-1; perhaps TRBD1 as D (6 bases). Per the germline V gene, CDR1 is DFQATT and CDR2 is SNEGSKA (reference sequence). V was pared by 5 bases and J by 3 bases, with 13 bases between. This CDR3 spans 13 amino acids. This chain's CDR3 is CSAARDTHTEAFF. DNA for the CDR3: TGCAGTGCTGCCCGGGACACACACACTGAAGCTTTCTTT.

This clonotype was observed at least ten times. J is TRBJ2-7 and V is TRBV10-3, with D perhaps given as TRBD1 or TRBD2 (5 bases each). The V gene lost 4 bases and the J gene lost 2 bases, with 9 bases spanning the gap. Germline V gene data show CDR1 as ENHRY and CDR2 as SYGVKD. The CDR3 spans 13 residues. The CDR3 here is CAISGETAYEQYF. CDR3 DNA sequence: TGTGCCATCAGTGGGGAGACAGCCTACGAGCAGTACTTC.

The CDR3 protein is CASSVAPMETQYF. For the CDR3, the DNA is TGTGCCAGCAGCGTAGCTCCAATGGAGACCCAGTACTTC. This sequence joins TRBV9 and TRBJ2-5, with no clear D. Trimming cost V 0 bases and J 5 bases, with 8 bases left between them. The CDR3 has 13 residues. Germline V gives CDR1 SGDLS, CDR2 YYNGEE.

This clonotype was seen more than once but under ten times. The J gene is TRBJ1-1, the V gene TRBV20-1, with D unresolved. Deletions cut 3 bases from V and 1 base from J, with 6 bases between. The CDR3 has 12 amino acids. Germline V CDR1 and CDR2: DFQATT, SNEGSKA (reference sequence). This CDR3 is CSASQQNTEAFF. CDR3 nucleotides: TGCAGTGCTAGCCAACAGAACACTGAAGCTTTCTTT.

The chain combines TRBV28 with TRBJ2-1, with D perhaps TRBD1 or TRBD2 (5 bases each). CDR3 size: 13 residues. Trimming took 8 bases from V and 5 from J, leaving 13 bases between them. Germline CDR1 is MDHEN and CDR2 is SYDVKM. The CDR3 DNA reads TGTGCCAGCGGGACGGGGAGTCACAATGAGCAGTTCTTC. Translation gives CASGTGSHNEQFF.